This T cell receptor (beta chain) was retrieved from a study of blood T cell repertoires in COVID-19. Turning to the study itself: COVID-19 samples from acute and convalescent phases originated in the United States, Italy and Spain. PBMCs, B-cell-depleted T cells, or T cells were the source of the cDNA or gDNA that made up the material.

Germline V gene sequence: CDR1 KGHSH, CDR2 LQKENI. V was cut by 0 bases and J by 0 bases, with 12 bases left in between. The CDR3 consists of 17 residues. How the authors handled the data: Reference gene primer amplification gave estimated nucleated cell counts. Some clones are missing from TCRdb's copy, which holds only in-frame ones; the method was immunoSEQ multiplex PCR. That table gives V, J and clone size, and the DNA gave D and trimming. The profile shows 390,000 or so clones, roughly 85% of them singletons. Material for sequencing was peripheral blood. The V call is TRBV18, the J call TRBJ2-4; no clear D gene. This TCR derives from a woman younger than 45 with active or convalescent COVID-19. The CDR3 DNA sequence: TGTGCCAGCTCACCACCGAATCAACCTATAGCCAAAAACATTCAGTACTTC. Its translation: CASSPPNQPIAKNIQYF.